The next 2 T cell receptor beta chains were all read from a single sample in a study of regulatory T cells in long-lasting Graves disease. Stated time point: newly diagnosed GD, antithyroid drugs for less than 3 months. Following extraction of RNA from PBMCs, that RNA was used to make the TCR library. To make TCR beta libraries, researchers used iRepertoire HTBI primers and Arm-PCR of CDR3 regions. TCRdb reanalysed the multiplex PCR reads using MiXCR and keeps one entry per CDR3 protein. The table has about 500,000 distinct CDR3 sequences, around 15% seen once. The same sample was also studied in work on T cells in Graves' hyperthyroidism and ophthalmopathy.

Sequenced material: peripheral blood mononuclear cells (PBMCs), taken at new diagnosis, from a patient treated with antithyroid drugs. These receptors came from a man in his forties with Graves disease.

This clonotype was seen ten or more times. The rearrangement joins TRBV6-6 to TRBJ2-7; D is uncertain. V lost 0 bases and J lost 0, with 12 bases in between. The CDR3 runs 16 residues. Germline CDR1 reads MNHNY; CDR2 reads SVGAGI (reference sequence). DNA of the CDR3: TGTGCCAGCAGTTACTCGCTTAGCTCTAGCTCCTACGAGCAGTACTTC. Encoded protein: CASSYSLSSSSYEQYF.

The table lists this clonotype with many counts. V and J are TRBV30 and TRBJ2-5, with 7 bases identical to TRBD2. The CDR3 is 14 amino acids. V gave up 3 bases and J gave up 5 bases; unmatched junction bases: 9. From germline, CDR1 is GTSNPN and CDR2 SVGIG (reference sequence). The CDR3 sequence is CAWRPSGARETQYF. The CDR3 DNA is TGTGCCTGGAGGCCGAGCGGGGCGAGGGAGACCCAGTACTTC.